This TCR beta chain was sequenced during a study of identifying expanded T cells in peripheral blood. General study results and limits: Over two and four weeks, about 15 and 19 clones changed, versus approximately 1.1 between replicates.

Regarding this clone: Its antigen remains unknown.

During the collection period, no donor immune events like infections were recorded. Looked up from germline, CDR1 is MGHDK and CDR2 is SYGVNS. Germline trimming cut 2 bases from V and 8 bases from J; bases unmatched to any gene: 2. CDR3 length: 13 amino acids. Clones were sequenced by immunoSEQ multiplex PCR, and TCRdb holds only the in-frame ones, with some missing. The table shows tens of thousands of clones, with 88% occurring only once. The chain has TRBV25-1 and TRBJ2-1; the match to TRBD1 covers 8 bases. Sequenced sample: blood. This receptor was obtained from a person aged 18-69 years in good health. As DNA, the CDR3 is TGTGCCAGCAGTGAACAGGGGGCCTATGAGCAGTTCTTC. Amino acids: CASSEQGAYEQFF.